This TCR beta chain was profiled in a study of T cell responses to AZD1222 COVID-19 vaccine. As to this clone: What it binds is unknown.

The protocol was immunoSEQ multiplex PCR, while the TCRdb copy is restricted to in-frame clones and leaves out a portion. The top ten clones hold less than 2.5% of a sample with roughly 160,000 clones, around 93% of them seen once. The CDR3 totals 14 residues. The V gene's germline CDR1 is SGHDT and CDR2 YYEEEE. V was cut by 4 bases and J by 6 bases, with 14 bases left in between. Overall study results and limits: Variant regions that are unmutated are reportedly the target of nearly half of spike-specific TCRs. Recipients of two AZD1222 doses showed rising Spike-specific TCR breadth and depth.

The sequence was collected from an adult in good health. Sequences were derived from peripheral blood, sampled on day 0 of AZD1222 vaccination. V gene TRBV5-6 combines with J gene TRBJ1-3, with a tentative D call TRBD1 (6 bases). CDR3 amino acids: CASSHSGQLNTIYF. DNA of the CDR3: TGTGCCAGCAGCCATAGTGGACAGCTAAACACCATATATTTT.